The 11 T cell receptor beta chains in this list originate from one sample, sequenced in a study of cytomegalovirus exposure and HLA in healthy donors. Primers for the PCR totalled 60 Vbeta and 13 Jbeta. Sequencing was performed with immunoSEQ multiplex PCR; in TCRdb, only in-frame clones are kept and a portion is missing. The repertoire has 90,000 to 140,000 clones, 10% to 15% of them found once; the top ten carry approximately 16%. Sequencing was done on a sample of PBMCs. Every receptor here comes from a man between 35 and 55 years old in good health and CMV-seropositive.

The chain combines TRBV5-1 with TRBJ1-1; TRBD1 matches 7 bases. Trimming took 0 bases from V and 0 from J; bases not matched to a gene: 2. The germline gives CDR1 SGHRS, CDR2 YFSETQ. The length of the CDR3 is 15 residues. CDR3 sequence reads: CASSLEGQLNTEAFF. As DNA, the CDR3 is TGCGCCAGCAGCTTGGAGGGACAGCTGAACACTGAAGCTTTCTTT.

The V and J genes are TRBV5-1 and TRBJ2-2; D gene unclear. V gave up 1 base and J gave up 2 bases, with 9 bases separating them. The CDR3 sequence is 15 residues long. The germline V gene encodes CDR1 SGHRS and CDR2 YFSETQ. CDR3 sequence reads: CASSLSNRNTGELFF. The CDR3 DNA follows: TGCGCCAGCAGCTTGTCTAACAGAAACACCGGGGAGCTGTTTTTT.

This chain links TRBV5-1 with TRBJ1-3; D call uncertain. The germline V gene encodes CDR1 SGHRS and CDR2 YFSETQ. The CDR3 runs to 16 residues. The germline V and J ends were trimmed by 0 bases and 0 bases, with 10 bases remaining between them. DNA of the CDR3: TGCGCCAGCAGCTTGGCCGGGGTCAACTCTGGAAACACCATATATTTT. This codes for CASSLAGVNSGNTIYF.

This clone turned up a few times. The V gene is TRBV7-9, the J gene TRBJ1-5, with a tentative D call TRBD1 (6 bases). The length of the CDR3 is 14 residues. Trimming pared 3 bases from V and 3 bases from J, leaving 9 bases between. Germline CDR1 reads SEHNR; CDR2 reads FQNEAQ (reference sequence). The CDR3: CASSLGQNNQPQHF. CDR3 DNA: TGTGCCAGCAGCTTGGGACAAAACAATCAGCCCCAGCATTTT.

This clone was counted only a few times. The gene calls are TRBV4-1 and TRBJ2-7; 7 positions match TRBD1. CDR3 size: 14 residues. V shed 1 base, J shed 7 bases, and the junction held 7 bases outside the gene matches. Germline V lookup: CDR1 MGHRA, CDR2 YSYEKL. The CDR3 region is CASSQGTGSLEQYF. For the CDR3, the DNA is TGCGCCAGCAGCCAAGGGACAGGCTCTCTAGAGCAGTACTTC.

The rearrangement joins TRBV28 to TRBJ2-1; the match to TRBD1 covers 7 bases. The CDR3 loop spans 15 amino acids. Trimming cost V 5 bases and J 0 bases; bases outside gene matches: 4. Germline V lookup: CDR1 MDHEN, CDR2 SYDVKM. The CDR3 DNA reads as TGTGCCAGCAGTGCTCACAGGGGCTCCTACAATGAGCAGTTCTTC. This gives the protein CASSAHRGSYNEQFF.

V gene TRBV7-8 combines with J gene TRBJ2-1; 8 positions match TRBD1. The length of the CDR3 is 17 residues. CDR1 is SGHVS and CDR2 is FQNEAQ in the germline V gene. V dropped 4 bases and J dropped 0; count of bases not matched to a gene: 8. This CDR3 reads CASSSRTGTISYNEQFF. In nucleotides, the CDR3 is TGTGCCAGCAGCTCAAGGACAGGGACAATCTCCTACAATGAGCAGTTCTTC.

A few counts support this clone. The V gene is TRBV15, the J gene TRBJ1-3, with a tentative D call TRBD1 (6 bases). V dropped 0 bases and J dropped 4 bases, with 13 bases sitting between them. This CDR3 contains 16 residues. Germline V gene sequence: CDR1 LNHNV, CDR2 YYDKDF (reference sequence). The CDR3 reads CATSRDPVGAGNTIYF. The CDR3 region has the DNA TGTGCCACCAGCAGAGATCCGGTGGGGGCGGGAAACACCATATATTTT.

The CDR3 is CASSPTSSGRPYEQYF. The CDR3 bases are TGCGCCAGCAGCCCGACCTCTAGCGGGAGGCCCTACGAGCAGTACTTC. This sequence joins TRBV5-1 and TRBJ2-5, with 11 positions matching TRBD2. The J call may be incorrect, as the DNA end agrees better with TRBJ2-7. Germline V lookup: CDR1 SGHRS, CDR2 YFSETQ. This CDR3 spans 16 amino acids.

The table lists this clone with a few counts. Here the CDR3 reads CASSQYRDNSPLHF. CDR3 bases: TGTGCCAGCAGCCAATATCGAGATAATTCACCCCTCCACTTT. The gene calls are TRBV14 and TRBJ1-6; no firm D call. This CDR3 is built from 14 residues. Trimming shortened V by 2 bases and J by 5 bases, and 7 bases separated the two germline ends. CDR1 and CDR2 from the germline V gene are SGHDN and FVKESK. Variable domain in full (rest from reference TRBV14 and TRBJ1-6): EAGVTQFPSHSVIEKGQTVTLRCDPISGHDNLYWYRRVMGKEIKFLLHFVKESKQDESGMPNNRFLAERTGGTYSTLKVQPAELEDSGVYFCASSQYRDNSPLHFGNGTRLTVT.

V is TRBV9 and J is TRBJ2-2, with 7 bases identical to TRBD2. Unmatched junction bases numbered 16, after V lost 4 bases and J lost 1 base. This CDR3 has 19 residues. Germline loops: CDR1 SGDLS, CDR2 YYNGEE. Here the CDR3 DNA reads TGTGCCAGCAGCTCCCGGGGGGTTTGGCAGGGTAGGAACACCGGGGAGCTGTTTTTT. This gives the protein CASSSRGVWQGRNTGELFF.